This is a list of T cell receptor beta chains from one sample in a study of blood T cell repertoires in COVID-19. Method: immunoSEQ multiplex PCR; TCRdb's copy keeps in-frame clones and lacks some. In the table there are about 180,000 clones, 86% of which are singletons. Sequenced input: PBMCs or T cells enriched from blood (not recorded which). The receptors originated from a woman aged 25 to 45 who had recovered from COVID-19. The CDR3 runs from the conserved cysteine through the conserved F or W. D genes are given only for firm matches. A clone size is listed for some rows: how often the clone was seen (once, few, many), or a class if it is expanded.

J gene: TRBJ1-1; D gene: NA; clone size: NA; CDR3 length: 15; V gene: TRBV6-5; CDR3 DNA: TGTGCCAGCAGTTACCGCTTAACAGGGCTCACTGAAGCTTTCTTT; CDR3 protein: CASSYRLTGLTEAFF
J gene: TRBJ1-5; D gene: NA; clone size: NA; CDR3 length: 14; V gene: TRBV10-3; CDR3 DNA: TGTGCCATCAAGGGGGGGGAGGGCAATCAGCCCCAGCATTTT; CDR3 protein: CAIKGGEGNQPQHF
J gene: TRBJ1-3; D gene: TRBD1; clone size: NA; CDR3 length: 16; V gene: TRBV3-1/TRBV3-2; CDR3 DNA: TGTGCCAGCAGCCGACAGGGGCTGGGATCTGGAAACACCATATATTTT; CDR3 protein: CASSRQGLGSGNTIYF
J gene: TRBJ2-7; D gene: NA; clone size: NA; CDR3 length: 15; V gene: TRBV11-2; CDR3 DNA: TGTGCCAGCAGCTTAGGAGGGGGGGGACCCTACGAGCAGTACTTC; CDR3 protein: CASSLGGGGPYEQYF
J gene: TRBJ2-7; D gene: TRBD2; clone size: NA; CDR3 length: 14; V gene: TRBV18; CDR3 DNA: TGTGCCAGCTCACCGGGACTAGCGGGAGACGAGCAGTACTTC; CDR3 protein: CASSPGLAGDEQYF
J gene: TRBJ1-5; D gene: TRBD1; clone size: NA; CDR3 length: 16; V gene: TRBV28; CDR3 DNA: TGTGCCAGCACCCCTCTTGGACAGGGAGGCAATCAGCCCCAGCATTTT; CDR3 protein: CASTPLGQGGNQPQHF
J gene: TRBJ2-1; D gene: TRBD2; clone size: NA; CDR3 length: 18; V gene: TRBV7-8; CDR3 DNA: TGTGCCAGCAGCTTCCTAGCGGGAGATCTGGGGACCTACAATGAGCAGTTCTTC; CDR3 protein: CASSFLAGDLGTYNEQFF
J gene: TRBJ2-2; D gene: NA; clone size: few; CDR3 length: 16; V gene: TRBV27; CDR3 DNA: TGTGCCAGCAGTTTATCGAGGCTTAAGAACACCGGGGAGCTGTTTTTT; CDR3 protein: CASSLSRLKNTGELFF
J gene: TRBJ1-3; D gene: NA; clone size: NA; CDR3 length: 14; V gene: TRBV6-1; CDR3 DNA: TGTGCCAGCAGTTATGGGCAGGGTGGAAACACCATATATTTT; CDR3 protein: CASSYGQGGNTIYF
J gene: TRBJ1-2; D gene: TRBD1; clone size: NA; CDR3 length: 15; V gene: TRBV18; CDR3 DNA: TGTGCCAGCTCAGGAAGACAGGGGGTAAACTATGGCTACACCTTC; CDR3 protein: CASSGRQGVNYGYTF
J gene: TRBJ2-2; D gene: NA; clone size: NA; CDR3 length: 14; V gene: TRBV6-6; CDR3 DNA: TGTGCCAGCAGTTGGGGGGAGAACACCGGGGAGCTGTTTTTT; CDR3 protein: CASSWGENTGELFF
J gene: TRBJ2-3; D gene: NA; clone size: NA; CDR3 length: 17; V gene: TRBV11-3; CDR3 DNA: TGTGCCAGCAGCTCGAGGGCACTTACCGCTAGCACAGATACGCAGTATTTT; CDR3 protein: CASSSRALTASTDTQYF
J gene: TRBJ1-6; D gene: TRBD1; clone size: NA; CDR3 length: 16; V gene: TRBV2; CDR3 DNA: TGTGCCAGCAGTGAAACAGGGGGCACCTATAATTCACCCCTCCACTTT; CDR3 protein: CASSETGGTYNSPLHF
J gene: TRBJ2-2; D gene: NA; clone size: NA; CDR3 length: 16; V gene: TRBV24-1; CDR3 DNA: TGTGCCACCACCTTTCCGGGACAAATAAACACCGGGGAGCTGTTTTTT; CDR3 protein: CATTFPGQINTGELFF
J gene: TRBJ1-1; D gene: TRBD1; clone size: once; CDR3 length: 18; V gene: TRBV28; CDR3 DNA: TGTGCCAGCAGACCCGAAAGCGGACAGGGGGCCTACGAATCTGAAGCTTTCTTT; CDR3 protein: CASRPESGQGAYESEAFF
J gene: TRBJ2-2; D gene: TRBD1; clone size: NA; CDR3 length: 15; V gene: TRBV27; CDR3 DNA: TGTGCCAGCGGCTGGGACAGGGGGCTGGACGGGGAGCTGTTTTTT; CDR3 protein: CASGWDRGLDGELFF
J gene: TRBJ2-1; D gene: NA; clone size: NA; CDR3 length: 14; V gene: TRBV10-3; CDR3 DNA: TGTGCCATCAGTGCGGGGGAGATCGACAATGAGCAGTTCTTC; CDR3 protein: CAISAGEIDNEQFF
J gene: TRBJ2-1; D gene: NA; clone size: NA; CDR3 length: 15; V gene: TRBV4-1; CDR3 DNA: TGCGCCAGCAGCCGCGACCCCCACCCGGGCAATGAGCAGTTCTTC; CDR3 protein: CASSRDPHPGNEQFF
J gene: TRBJ2-1; D gene: TRBD2; clone size: NA; CDR3 length: 16; V gene: TRBV5-1; CDR3 DNA: TGCGCCAGCAGCTTGGCACTAGCGGGAGAGATGAATGAGCAGTTCTTC; CDR3 protein: CASSLALAGEMNEQFF
J gene: TRBJ1-1; D gene: TRBD1; clone size: NA; CDR3 length: 14; V gene: TRBV11-2; CDR3 DNA: TGTGCCAGCAGCTTAAATGACAGGGGGCCGATAGCTTTCTTT; CDR3 protein: CASSLNDRGPIAFF
J gene: TRBJ2-7; D gene: TRBD2; clone size: NA; CDR3 length: 16; V gene: TRBV2; CDR3 DNA: TGTGCCAGCACTGAGACTAGCTTTCGGAGCTCCTACGAGCAGTACTTC; CDR3 protein: CASTETSFRSSYEQYF
J gene: TRBJ1-1; D gene: NA; clone size: NA; CDR3 length: 13; V gene: TRBV19; CDR3 DNA: TGTGCCAGTAGTATCAGTTTGAACACTGAAGCTTTCTTT; CDR3 protein: CASSISLNTEAFF
J gene: TRBJ1-2; D gene: NA; clone size: NA; CDR3 length: 14; V gene: TRBV27; CDR3 DNA: TGTGCCAGCAAACCTCAGTGGGCGGGCTATGGCTACACCTTC; CDR3 protein: CASKPQWAGYGYTF
J gene: TRBJ2-1; D gene: NA; clone size: NA; CDR3 length: 13; V gene: TRBV5-1; CDR3 DNA: TGCGCCAGCAGCTGGGCGTGGGCCAATGAGCAGTTCTTC; CDR3 protein: CASSWAWANEQFF
J gene: TRBJ1-2; D gene: NA; clone size: NA; CDR3 length: 13; V gene: TRBV6-1; CDR3 DNA: TGTGCCAGCAGTGAATGGGGGGGTGAGGGCTACACCTTC; CDR3 protein: CASSEWGGEGYTF
J gene: TRBJ1-6; D gene: NA; clone size: NA; CDR3 length: 14; V gene: TRBV7-9; CDR3 DNA: TGTGCCAGCAGCTTAGCTGTCCGGGGTTCACCCCTCCACTTT; CDR3 protein: CASSLAVRGSPLHF
J gene: TRBJ1-2; D gene: NA; clone size: once; CDR3 length: 14; V gene: TRBV3-1/TRBV3-2; CDR3 DNA: TGTGCCAGCAGCCTGACAGGCGGAGACTATGGCTACACCTTC; CDR3 protein: CASSLTGGDYGYTF
J gene: TRBJ2-1; D gene: TRBD2; clone size: NA; CDR3 length: 19; V gene: TRBV19; CDR3 DNA: TGTGCCAGTAGCAGAACTCTACGGACTAGCGCGACAGGCTACAATGAGCAGTTCTTC; CDR3 protein: CASSRTLRTSATGYNEQFF
J gene: TRBJ2-7; D gene: NA; clone size: NA; CDR3 length: 14; V gene: TRBV6-6; CDR3 DNA: TGTGCCAGCAGTTACCCCGGGGGACCCTGGGAGCAGTACTTC; CDR3 protein: CASSYPGGPWEQYF
J gene: TRBJ1-1; D gene: NA; clone size: NA; CDR3 length: 15; V gene: TRBV9; CDR3 DNA: TGTGCCAGCAGCGTAGAACCGGGGGTTTCCACTGAAGCTTTCTTT; CDR3 protein: CASSVEPGVSTEAFF
J gene: TRBJ1-5; D gene: TRBD1; clone size: few; CDR3 length: 13; V gene: TRBV6-5; CDR3 DNA: TGTGCCAGCAGTTCCAGGGGGACGCAGCCCCAGCATTTT; CDR3 protein: CASSSRGTQPQHF
J gene: TRBJ2-7; D gene: TRBD2; clone size: once; CDR3 length: 16; V gene: TRBV11-2; CDR3 DNA: TGTGCCACCACCCGGGTAAGCGGGGGCGCCTCCTACGAGCAGTACTTC; CDR3 protein: CATTRVSGGASYEQYF
J gene: TRBJ1-2; D gene: NA; clone size: once; CDR3 length: 14; V gene: TRBV28; CDR3 DNA: TGTGCCAGTTCGGACAGAACGCTTAACTATGGCTACACCTTC; CDR3 protein: CASSDRTLNYGYTF
J gene: TRBJ2-7; D gene: NA; clone size: NA; CDR3 length: 15; V gene: TRBV2; CDR3 DNA: TGTGCCAGCAGGGGACAAGACAGCGCCTCCTACGAGCAGTACTTC; CDR3 protein: CASRGQDSASYEQYF
J gene: TRBJ2-7; D gene: NA; clone size: NA; CDR3 length: 13; V gene: TRBV7-9; CDR3 DNA: TGTGCCAGCAGCTTAGCAGTCAGGGGCGAGCAGTACTTC; CDR3 protein: CASSLAVRGEQYF
J gene: TRBJ2-1; D gene: TRBD1; clone size: NA; CDR3 length: 15; V gene: TRBV6-5; CDR3 DNA: TGTGCCAGCAGCGACCCGGGACAGGGCTACAATGAGCAGTTCTTC; CDR3 protein: CASSDPGQGYNEQFF
J gene: TRBJ2-5; D gene: NA; clone size: NA; CDR3 length: 14; V gene: TRBV24-1; CDR3 DNA: TGTGCCACCAGTGGCGGACACAACCAAGAGACCCAGTACTTC; CDR3 protein: CATSGGHNQETQYF
J gene: TRBJ1-1; D gene: TRBD1; clone size: few; CDR3 length: 12; V gene: TRBV29-1; CDR3 DNA: TGCAGCGTTGGACAGGGGAACACTGAAGCTTTCTTT; CDR3 protein: CSVGQGNTEAFF
J gene: TRBJ2-7; D gene: TRBD2; clone size: NA; CDR3 length: 14; V gene: TRBV6-5; CDR3 DNA: TGTGCCAGCAGTTACTCACGGGACTATTACGAGCAGTACTTC; CDR3 protein: CASSYSRDYYEQYF
J gene: TRBJ2-1; D gene: TRBD2; clone size: NA; CDR3 length: 14; V gene: TRBV2; CDR3 DNA: TGTGCCAGCCTGGGACTAGCGGGGAGGAATGAGCAGTTCTTC; CDR3 protein: CASLGLAGRNEQFF
J gene: TRBJ2-3; D gene: TRBD1; clone size: NA; CDR3 length: 16; V gene: TRBV11-1; CDR3 DNA: TGTGCCAGCAGCTTAAGTGGGACAGGGGCCACAGATACGCAGTATTTT; CDR3 protein: CASSLSGTGATDTQYF
J gene: TRBJ2-3; D gene: NA; clone size: NA; CDR3 length: 14; V gene: TRBV13; CDR3 DNA: TGTGCCAGCAGCCCGGACCGACAGACGACTACGCAGTATTTT; CDR3 protein: CASSPDRQTTTQYF
J gene: TRBJ1-4; D gene: NA; clone size: NA; CDR3 length: 12; V gene: TRBV11-2; CDR3 DNA: TGTGCCAGCAGCTTCGTAAATGAAAAACTGTTTTTT; CDR3 protein: CASSFVNEKLFF
J gene: TRBJ1-2; D gene: NA; clone size: NA; CDR3 length: 14; V gene: TRBV14; CDR3 DNA: TGTGCCAGCAGCCAAGTAGGACAGCGTTATGGCTACACCTTC; CDR3 protein: CASSQVGQRYGYTF
J gene: TRBJ1-6; D gene: NA; clone size: NA; CDR3 length: 15; V gene: TRBV30; CDR3 DNA: TGTGCCTGGAGCGGGAATGACAGGAACAATTCACCCCTCCACTTT; CDR3 protein: CAWSGNDRNNSPLHF
J gene: TRBJ1-1; D gene: NA; clone size: NA; CDR3 length: 15; V gene: TRBV3-1/TRBV3-2; CDR3 DNA: TGTGCCAGCAGCCAAGGACAGACAATGAACACTGAAGCTTTCTTT; CDR3 protein: CASSQGQTMNTEAFF
J gene: TRBJ1-4; D gene: NA; clone size: NA; CDR3 length: 13; V gene: TRBV10-3; CDR3 DNA: TGTGCCATCAGCCAGCCGGGGGGTGAAAAACTGTTTTTT; CDR3 protein: CAISQPGGEKLFF
J gene: TRBJ2-1; D gene: NA; clone size: NA; CDR3 length: 16; V gene: TRBV11-3; CDR3 DNA: TGTGCCAGCAGTGACCCCCCCGGGGAGTCCTACAATGAGCAGTTCTTC; CDR3 protein: CASSDPPGESYNEQFF
J gene: TRBJ1-6; D gene: NA; clone size: NA; CDR3 length: 14; V gene: TRBV10-2; CDR3 DNA: TGCGCCAGCAGTGAGGAACCGGTAAATTCACCCCTCCACTTT; CDR3 protein: CASSEEPVNSPLHF
J gene: TRBJ2-7; D gene: TRBD2; clone size: few; CDR3 length: 16; V gene: TRBV9; CDR3 DNA: TGTGCCAGCAGCGTAGGAAAGACTAGCTTGACATACGAGCAGTACTTC; CDR3 protein: CASSVGKTSLTYEQYF
J gene: TRBJ2-7; D gene: TRBD1; clone size: once; CDR3 length: 15; V gene: TRBV25-1; CDR3 DNA: TGTGCCAGCAGTAACACCGGGACAGGGTCCTACGAGCAGTACTTC; CDR3 protein: CASSNTGTGSYEQYF
J gene: TRBJ1-5; D gene: NA; clone size: NA; CDR3 length: 23; V gene: TRBV14; CDR3 DNA: TGTGCCAGCAGCCAAAATGTCGCGATTAGAGTACTGGTTCATACGACTTGGCATCAGCCCCAGCATTTT; CDR3 protein: CASSQNVAIRVLVHTTWHQPQHF
J gene: TRBJ2-5; D gene: TRBD1; clone size: NA; CDR3 length: 13; V gene: TRBV5-1; CDR3 DNA: TGCGCCAGCAGCTTCACAGGGGAAGAGACCCAGTACTTC; CDR3 protein: CASSFTGEETQYF